This T cell receptor beta chain comes out of a study of blood T cell repertoires in COVID-19. Study-level background: The United States, Italy and Spain provided the acute and convalescent COVID-19 samples.

Clones were read by immunoSEQ multiplex PCR, and TCRdb kept only the in-frame ones, dropping some. The data show about 230,000 clones, with approximately 88% seen just once and around 25% held by the top ten. After removal of 3 bases from V and 5 bases from J, the junction contained 14 bases not matched to a gene. This CDR3 has 17 amino acids. CDR1 and CDR2 (germline): LGHNA, YSLEER. The receptor comes from a man aged 35-49 years with acute or convalescent COVID-19. The sample comprised peripheral blood. The genes are TRBV4-3 and TRBJ2-7; 9 bases map to TRBD2. The CDR3 reads CASSQPAHGSGSDEQYF. CDR3 in DNA: TGCGCCAGCAGCCAGCCCGCCCACGGTAGCGGGAGCGACGAGCAGTACTTC.